This T cell receptor (beta chain) was recovered during a study of cytomegalovirus exposure and HLA in healthy donors. General study findings and limits: CMV serostatus alone was available as immune exposure information. Fewer N-insertions than the approximately 700-donor mean were reportedly shown by an Asian-associated ancestry cluster in a later analysis.

The PCR employed 60 Vbeta primers together with 13 Jbeta primers. TCRdb's table, derived via immunoSEQ multiplex PCR, lists solely in-frame clones and lacks some. The table for this sample gives 130,000 to 150,000 clones. In regard to this clone: Its specificity is not known.

The CDR3 covers 14 residues. V dropped 7 bases and J dropped 3 bases, with 13 bases sitting between them. The germline V gene has CDR1 SNHLY and CDR2 FYNNEI. This receptor was identified in a male donor in good health and CMV-seronegative. The sample taken for sequencing was PBMCs. This chain uses TRBV2 with TRBJ2-1, with D perhaps TRBD2 (5 bases). CDR3 nucleotide sequence: TGTGCCAGCACGATGGAGGACTTCTACAATGAGCAGTTCTTC. Its translation: CASTMEDFYNEQFF.